These T cell receptor beta chains were read from a single sample in a study of blood T cell repertoires in COVID-19. Data came from immunoSEQ multiplex PCR; TCRdb stores just in-frame clones and leaves some out. The sample has under 200,000 clones, roughly 87% seen once; the top ten hold about 7%. Material: PBMCs or T cells enriched from blood (not recorded which). Receptors originate from a woman aged 45-60 years who had recovered from COVID-19. CDR3s include the opening cysteine and the closing phenylalanine or tryptophan. D genes are given only for firm matches. Size values are once, few and many counts, or a class for expanded clones, and some rows have none.

16,TRBJ2-2,TRBV11-1,NA,NA,TGTGCCAGCAGCTTAAATATCCTATTCGGTACCGGGGAGCTGTTTTTT,CASSLNILFGTGELFF
14,TRBJ2-1,TRBV2,NA,NA,TGTGCCAGCAAGGCAGTGAGGGCTGGGGATGAGCAGTTCTTC,CASKAVRAGDEQFF
16,TRBJ2-3,TRBV5-1,TRBD2,NA,TGCGCCAGCAGCCCCCGGACTAGCGGTGGCACAGATACGCAGTATTTT,CASSPRTSGGTDTQYF
12,TRBJ2-2,TRBV10-3,NA,NA,TGTGCCATCAGGGGGGGCACCGGGGAGCTGTTTTTT,CAIRGGTGELFF
15,TRBJ2-1,TRBV4-1,TRBD2,NA,TGCGCCAGCAGCCAAGGACTAGCGGGAGCCAGTGAGCAGTTCTTC,CASSQGLAGASEQFF
19,TRBJ2-1,TRBV28,TRBD2,NA,TGTGCCAGCAGTGGTAGTATTTTGAGCGGGAGAAGCTCCTACAATGAGCAGTTCTTC,CASSGSILSGRSSYNEQFF
13,TRBJ2-2,TRBV12-3/TRBV12-4,NA,NA,TGTGCCAGCAGTCCCTCCAGGCCCGGGGAGCTGTTTTTT,CASSPSRPGELFF
13,TRBJ2-7,TRBV13,NA,NA,TGTGCCAGCAGCCCCCGGGTAGCCTACGAGCAGTACTTC,CASSPRVAYEQYF
14,TRBJ2-6,TRBV27,NA,NA,TGTGCCAGCAGTGGGTCGCGGGGGGCCAACGTCCTGACTTTC,CASSGSRGANVLTF
15,TRBJ2-3,TRBV5-4,TRBD2,once,TGTGCCAGCAGCTTGGTGGGGGAGGGCCGGTATACGCAGTATTTT,CASSLVGEGRYTQYF
13,TRBJ1-1,TRBV24-1,NA,NA,TGTGCCACCAGTGATTTTCAAACAAATGAAGCTTTCTTT,CATSDFQTNEAFF
15,TRBJ1-6,TRBV27,NA,NA,TGTGCCAGCAGTTTATCGCTACCACTACTTTCACCCCTCCACTTT,CASSLSLPLLSPLHF
13,TRBJ1-1,TRBV5-6,NA,NA,TGTGCCAGCACCTTCCGGGAAAGGGTGCCCGCTTTCTTT,CASTFRERVPAFF
18,TRBJ2-3,TRBV5-5,TRBD2,NA,TGTGCCAGCAGCCCTTGGGGGACTAGCGGGAGGTCCACAGATACGCAGTATTTT,CASSPWGTSGRSTDTQYF
11,TRBJ2-3,TRBV20-1,NA,NA,TGCAGTGCTAGACTAGGAGATACGCAGTATTTT,CSARLGDTQYF
16,TRBJ1-5,TRBV15,TRBD1,NA,TGTGCCACCAGCAGAACCGGGACAGGCCTAAATCAGCCCCAGCATTTT,CATSRTGTGLNQPQHF
16,TRBJ2-1,TRBV29-1,TRBD2,NA,TGCAGCGTTGGGCAGATTTTTGGCGGGAGTTTGAATGAGCAGTTCTTC,CSVGQIFGGSLNEQFF
13,TRBJ1-2,TRBV3-1/TRBV3-2,TRBD1,NA,TGTGCCAGCAGCCAAGGACAGGGGAGCGGCTACACCTTC,CASSQGQGSGYTF
15,TRBJ2-1,TRBV25-1,TRBD1,once,TGTGCCAGCAGTGAAGGAGGACAGGGGACCCATGAGCAGTTCTTC,CASSEGGQGTHEQFF
13,TRBJ2-4,TRBV27,NA,NA,TGTGCCAGCAGTTTAGGAGGGTGGGGCATTCAGTACTTC,CASSLGGWGIQYF
14,TRBJ1-2,TRBV6-8,NA,NA,TGTGCCAGCAGTTACTCGACTTCCAACTATGGCTACACCTTC,CASSYSTSNYGYTF
18,TRBJ1-2,TRBV20-1,NA,once,TGCAGTGCTAGTGGGGGATTATGGGGGGTGAGAGTTCTCGGAGGCTACACCTTC,CSASGGLWGVRVLGGYTF
16,TRBJ2-1,TRBV19,TRBD2,NA,TGTGCCAGTAGTATAGATCCCGCGGGAGGTTACAATGAGCAGTTCTTC,CASSIDPAGGYNEQFF
15,TRBJ2-7,TRBV20-1,TRBD2,NA,TGCAGTGCTAGTAATAGCGGGAGGGCCTCCAACGAGCAGTACTTC,CSASNSGRASNEQYF
15,TRBJ2-7,TRBV5-1,NA,NA,TGCGCCAGCAGCTTGGCGGCAGGGCGTACCTACGAGCAGTACTTC,CASSLAAGRTYEQYF
14,TRBJ1-1,TRBV3-1/TRBV3-2,TRBD1,NA,TGTGCCAGCAGCCAAGCAGGCCAGGGGGCTGAAGCTTTCTTT,CASSQAGQGAEAFF
15,TRBJ1-4,TRBV28,TRBD1,NA,TGTGCCAGCAGTTTATTTACAGGGGGGGCGGAAAAACTGTTTTTT,CASSLFTGGAEKLFF
13,TRBJ1-2,TRBV19,NA,NA,TGTGCCAGTAGTATACAACAGGGCGAGACTAACACCTTC,CASSIQQGETNTF
13,TRBJ1-1,TRBV12-3/TRBV12-4,NA,NA,TGTGCCAGCAGTTTCAGGGAGGACACTGAAGCTTTCTTT,CASSFREDTEAFF
13,TRBJ1-2,TRBV7-9,NA,few,TGTGCCAGCAGCCGCGACTTAAACTATGGCTACACCTTC,CASSRDLNYGYTF
15,TRBJ1-5,TRBV5-1,TRBD1,NA,TGCGCCAGCAGCTTGGAGGGGGCGAGGAATCAGCCCCAGCATTTT,CASSLEGARNQPQHF
16,TRBJ1-5,TRBV2,TRBD1,NA,TGTGCCAGCAGCGTACAGGGACAGGGACTTTATCAGCCCCAGCATTTT,CASSVQGQGLYQPQHF
17,TRBJ2-5,TRBV30,TRBD2,once,TGTGCCTGGAGTGTACCGCCCATGGTAGCGGGAGAAGAGACCCAGTACTTC,CAWSVPPMVAGEETQYF
17,TRBJ1-6,TRBV2,NA,NA,TGTGCCAGCGGTACCAAAGTGGAGGTCCCCTATAATTCACCCCTCCACTTT,CASGTKVEVPYNSPLHF
13,TRBJ1-5,TRBV7-2,TRBD1,NA,TGTGCCAGCAGCCCGACAGGGACTGGGCCCCAGCATTTT,CASSPTGTGPQHF
17,TRBJ2-5,TRBV19,TRBD2,NA,TGTGCCAGTAGTATAGGGGGACTAGCGGGAGTGCGAGAGACCCAGTACTTC,CASSIGGLAGVRETQYF
19,TRBJ2-7,TRBV21-1,NA,NA,TGTGCCAGCAGCAAAGTCGAACTAGCGGGAGGGCCATTAACCTACGAGCAGTACTTC,CASSKVELAGGPLTYEQYF
15,TRBJ2-7,TRBV6-5,TRBD1,NA,TGTGCCAGCAGTAACGACAGGGGGCCATTGTACGAGCAGTACTTC,CASSNDRGPLYEQYF
13,TRBJ2-1,TRBV18,NA,NA,TGTGCCAGCTCACCAACAGGGCACAATGAGCAGTTCTTC,CASSPTGHNEQFF
16,TRBJ1-1,TRBV3-1/TRBV3-2,TRBD1,NA,TGTGCCAGCAGCCAGGGGGGCGGGACAGCTAACACTGAAGCTTTCTTT,CASSQGGGTANTEAFF
20,TRBJ1-3,TRBV15,NA,NA,TGTGCCACCAGCTCCCCGGGTGGGGGGGCGAAACGGCTCTCTGGAAACACCATATATTTT,CATSSPGGGAKRLSGNTIYF
13,TRBJ2-5,TRBV27,NA,once,TGTGCCAGCAGTTCCTCCTCTCAAGAGACCCAGTACTTC,CASSSSSQETQYF
17,TRBJ2-2,TRBV19,TRBD2,NA,TGTGCCAGTAGAGGGACTAGCGGGACCCTGGGCATCGGGGAGCTGTTTTTT,CASRGTSGTLGIGELFF
17,TRBJ2-3,TRBV4-1,NA,NA,TGCGCCAGCAGCCGAGAGGGCCGGACTTTTAGCACAGATACGCAGTATTTT,CASSREGRTFSTDTQYF
16,TRBJ1-2,TRBV19,NA,NA,TGTGCCAGTAGTATGACCGGGACTTCGAGGGTATATGGCTACACCTTC,CASSMTGTSRVYGYTF
15,TRBJ1-2,TRBV19,NA,NA,TGTGCCAGTAGCCTTCAGAACGACAGGAACTATGGCTACACCTTC,CASSLQNDRNYGYTF
15,TRBJ1-6,TRBV5-1,TRBD1,NA,TGCGCCAGCAGCGAACAGGGGTCGTCTAATTCACCCCTCCACTTT,CASSEQGSSNSPLHF
18,TRBJ2-2,TRBV5-5,TRBD1,NA,TGTGCCAGCAGTCTGCTGCCCCAAGGGACAGGGGCGGCCGGGGAGCTGTTTTTT,CASSLLPQGTGAAGELFF
15,TRBJ2-5,TRBV4-1,TRBD2,NA,TGCGCCAGCAGCCACGGTTGGCGGGAGTCGGAGACCCAGTACTTC,CASSHGWRESETQYF
19,TRBJ2-3,TRBV23-1,TRBD1,NA,TGCGCCAGCAGTCCAATCCGTCCGGGACAGAGAGTAGGTGGAGATACGCAGTATTTT,CASSPIRPGQRVGGDTQYF
15,TRBJ2-1,TRBV4-2,TRBD2,once,TGTGCCAGCAGCTTCATAGCGGGAGGCTACAATGAGCAGTTCTTC,CASSFIAGGYNEQFF
16,TRBJ2-6,TRBV11-3,NA,NA,TGTGCCAGCAGCCCCAGGGTGTCCGCTGGGGCCAACGTCCTGACTTTC,CASSPRVSAGANVLTF
19,TRBJ2-1,TRBV21-1,NA,NA,TGTGCCAGCAGCAAAGAGGGAGGGGACGACCCGGAGAAAGTAAATGAGCAGTTCTTC,CASSKEGGDDPEKVNEQFF
16,TRBJ2-3,TRBV6-1,NA,NA,TGTGCCAGCAGTGAAGAGTCGTGGGTACGGGCAGATACGCAGTATTTT,CASSEESWVRADTQYF
13,TRBJ1-3,TRBV3-1/TRBV3-2,NA,NA,TGTGCCAGCAGCCAAGGGGGGGTAACTGCCATATATTTT,CASSQGGVTAIYF
16,TRBJ2-7,TRBV18,TRBD2,NA,TGTGCCAGCTCACCCCTTGGGAGGGAGCCCTTTTACGAGCAGTACTTC,CASSPLGREPFYEQYF
16,TRBJ1-5,TRBV6-5,NA,NA,TGTGCCAGCAGTTACTCTGGGGGGGAAGGCAATCAGCCCCAGCATTTT,CASSYSGGEGNQPQHF
15,TRBJ1-6,TRBV10-2,NA,NA,TGCGCCAGCACCGAGGACATGACCCTCCATTCACCCCTCCACTTT,CASTEDMTLHSPLHF
16,TRBJ2-3,TRBV27,NA,NA,TGTGCCAGCAGTCCCTGGGGGGGGCAGGGCACTCACACGCAGTATTTT,CASSPWGGQGTHTQYF